Shown below are 25 T cell receptor beta chains from a single sample sequenced in a study of cytomegalovirus exposure and HLA in healthy donors. The PCR employed 60 Vbeta primers together with 13 Jbeta primers. The repertoire was sequenced with immunoSEQ multiplex PCR; TCRdb's copy has only in-frame clones and lacks some. The sample yields 100,000 or so clones, roughly 82% seen once. Material for sequencing was PBMCs. The receptors were gathered from a man aged 50-59 years in good health and CMV-seronegative.

V is TRBV6-5 and J is TRBJ2-7; possible D gene TRBD1, 6 bases. Looked up from germline, CDR1 is MNHEY and CDR2 is SVGAGI. The CDR3 length is 15 residues. The germline V and J ends were trimmed by 2 bases and 3 bases, with 14 bases remaining between them. CDR3 coding DNA: TGTGCCAGCAGTTACGGGGCAGGGGTTCACTACGAGCAGTACTTC. Its translation is CASSYGAGVHYEQYF.

The V call is TRBV6-6, the J call TRBJ2-7; 7 bases align to TRBD2. The CDR3 loop spans 14 amino acids. The germline V gene has CDR1 MNHNY and CDR2 SVGAGI (reference sequence). The J segment lost 5 bases and the V segment lost 4 bases, leaving 8 bases of the junction unmatched. CDR3 region: CASSWGEGRDEQYF. The CDR3 DNA follows: TGTGCCAGCAGTTGGGGGGAGGGCCGGGACGAGCAGTACTTC.

The chain is built from TRBV9 and TRBJ2-3, with D possibly being TRBD1 (5 bases). CDR1 is SGDLS, CDR2 YYNGEE, per germline. Trimming shortened V by 7 bases and J by 4 bases, and 16 bases separated the two germline ends. CDR3 length: 14 amino acids. Here the CDR3 reads CASSQVMRSDTQYF. The CDR3 nucleotides read TGTGCCAGCTCACAGGTAATGAGGTCAGATACGCAGTATTTT.

The chain links TRBV11-1 to TRBJ2-7; 7 bases match TRBD1. The CDR3 is 16 residues long. V was clipped by 5 bases and J by 2 bases; unmatched bases: 12. From germline, CDR1 is SGHAT and CDR2 FQDESV (reference sequence). The CDR3 region is CASSQPGQWIPYEQYF. As DNA, the CDR3 is TGTGCCAGCAGCCAACCGGGACAGTGGATCCCCTACGAGCAGTACTTC.

The V and J genes are TRBV9 and TRBJ1-3; no reliable D call. The CDR3 covers 16 residues. Trimming removed 4 bases from V and 0 bases from J, with 14 bases in between. Germline assignment: CDR1 SGDLS and CDR2 YYNGEE. This CDR3 reads CASSPGSPFSGNTIYF. CDR3 nucleotide sequence: TGTGCCAGCAGCCCTGGTAGTCCTTTCTCTGGAAACACCATATATTTT.

The gene calls are TRBV27 and TRBJ2-7, with D possibly matching TRBD1 (6 bases). Germline V gene data show CDR1 as MNHEY and CDR2 as SMNVEV (reference sequence). The CDR3 extends over 16 amino acids. With 2 bases removed from V and 5 bases from J, the gap between germline ends came to 19 bases. In DNA, the CDR3 is TGTGCCAGCAGTTTACGAACAGGGTACGGTACCGACGAGCAGTACTTC. This sequence encodes CASSLRTGYGTDEQYF.

The chain couples TRBV10-2 to TRBJ2-7; TRBD2 aligns across 9 bases. CDR3 length equals 16 residues. V trimming: 4 bases; J trimming: 2 bases; junction bases outside the gene matches: 9. The germline V gene encodes CDR1 WSHSY and CDR2 SAAADI. CDR3 in amino acids: CASSGASGDPTYEQYF. The CDR3 nucleotides read TGCGCCAGCAGTGGAGCTAGCGGGGATCCAACCTACGAGCAGTACTTC.

CDR3 loop: CASSSGVGEQYF. DNA for the CDR3: TGTGCCAGTTCAAGCGGGGTTGGCGAGCAGTACTTC. The rearrangement uses TRBV28 and TRBJ2-7; 7 nucleotides align to TRBD2. Per germline, CDR1 MDHEN and CDR2 SYDVKM. Trimming cost V 9 bases and J 6 bases; bases outside gene matches: 8. The CDR3 contains 12 residues.

This clone has just a few counts. One end of the junction is discordant with germline, which a read error may explain. At the DNA level, this CDR3 is encoded by other sequences in the same sample as well. The rearrangement uses TRBV6-6 and TRBJ2-7; 7 bases agree with TRBD2. CDR1 is MNHNY, CDR2 SVGAGI, per germline (reference sequence). This CDR3 has 11 residues. CDR3 nucleotide sequence: TGTGCCAACGGACGGGGGGACGAGCAGTACTTT. Translation gives CANGRGDEQYF.

The chain recombines TRBV7-2 with TRBJ1-4; D is unclear. Trimming stripped 5 bases from V and 0 bases from J, with 16 bases between. Per germline, CDR1 SGHTA and CDR2 FQGNSA. The CDR3 covers 17 residues. CDR3 loop: CASSPRGGSPTNEKLFF. The CDR3 bases are TGTGCCAGCAGCCCCCGAGGAGGTTCCCCAACTAATGAAAAACTGTTTTTT.

This sequence joins TRBV6-5 and TRBJ1-2, with D tentatively TRBD1 (5 bases). This CDR3 is built from 13 residues. With 2 bases removed from V and 8 bases from J, the gap between germline ends came to 12 bases. Germline lookup yields CDR1 MNHEY and CDR2 SVGAGI. The CDR3 here is CASSYGGTGGYTF. The CDR3 DNA reads TGTGCCAGCAGTTACGGGGGGACTGGCGGCTACACCTTC.

The DNA of the CDR3 is TGCGCCAGCAGCCCCATGACGGAGGGCACTGAAGCTTTCTTT. Translation gives CASSPMTEGTEAFF. V and J are TRBV5-1 and TRBJ1-1; no firm D call. V lost 4 bases and J 4 bases, leaving 14 bases between the germline ends. The CDR3 contains 14 residues. Per the germline V gene, CDR1 is SGHRS and CDR2 is YFSETQ.

This clone has a single count. The rearrangement uses TRBV27 and TRBJ1-3; TRBD1 might be the D (5 bases). Germline-derived CDR1 and CDR2 are MNHEY and SMNVEV (reference sequence). V lost 5 bases, J lost 4 bases, and 9 bases lay in between. This CDR3 comprises 13 residues. For the CDR3, the DNA is TGTGCCAGCAGTCAGCACAGGGGAAACACCATATATTTT. This gives the protein CASSQHRGNTIYF.

This chain links TRBV28 with TRBJ1-2; possible D gene TRBD1, 5 bases. The germline V and J ends were trimmed by 2 bases and 2 bases, with 6 bases remaining between them. The germline gives CDR1 MDHEN, CDR2 SYDVKM. The CDR3 length is 13 residues. In DNA form, the CDR3 reads TGTGCCAGCAGTTTAGGACACAACTATGGCTACACCTTC. Translating gives CASSLGHNYGYTF.

This clone was seen a handful of times. The V call is TRBV11-3, the J call TRBJ1-1; TRBD1 is a possible D gene (6 bases). The V gene lost 0 bases and the J gene lost 10 bases, with 18 bases spanning the gap. This CDR3 region has 15 residues. Per germline, CDR1 SGHNT and CDR2 YENEEA. The CDR3 DNA reads TGTGCCAGCAGCTTAGATCTCCCATCACCCAGGGGAGCTTTCTTT. This translates into CASSLDLPSPRGAFF.

This clone was detected a few times. V gene TRBV5-5 combines with J gene TRBJ1-4, with unresolved D. The CDR3 covers 14 residues. V was clipped by 4 bases and J by 2 bases, with 9 bases between them. Per the germline V gene, CDR1 is SGHKS and CDR2 is YYEKEE (reference sequence). Here the CDR3 DNA reads TGTGCCAGCAGCACTAGGGCTACTAATGAAAAACTGTTTTTT. Its translation is CASSTRATNEKLFF.

The V gene is TRBV27, the J gene TRBJ2-5, with a possible D match to TRBD2 (5 bases). This CDR3 has 14 residues. V was shortened by 3 bases and J by 1 base, with 9 bases between the two germline ends. The germline V gene encodes CDR1 MNHEY and CDR2 SMNVEV (reference sequence). CDR3 protein: CASSFLAGQETQYF. The CDR3 DNA reads as TGTGCCAGCAGTTTTCTGGCGGGCCAAGAGACCCAGTACTTC.

The chain carries TRBV30 and TRBJ2-7; 7 nucleotides line up with TRBD1. The CDR3 length is 13 residues. The ends lost 6 bases at V and 4 bases at J; junction bases unmatched: 9. Germline CDR1 reads GTSNPN; CDR2 reads SVGIG (reference sequence). The CDR3 region is CACSQGQIYEQYF. CDR3 in DNA: TGTGCCTGTTCACAGGGGCAGATTTACGAGCAGTACTTC.

This rearrangement joins TRBV27 to TRBJ2-7, with 7 positions matching TRBD1. The CDR3 covers 13 residues. The V segment lost 8 bases and the J segment 1 base; nucleotides outside the gene matches: 5. Germline CDR1 MNHEY, CDR2 SMNVEV (reference sequence). In DNA, the CDR3 is TGTGCCAGCCCGGGACAGTTTTCCTACGAGCAGTACTTC. Translating it yields CASPGQFSYEQYF.

This chain links TRBV2 with TRBJ1-5; D is unclear. Germline CDR1 reads SNHLY; CDR2 reads FYNNEI. V lost 4 bases and J 2 bases, leaving 12 bases between the germline ends. The CDR3 is made up of 15 amino acids. The CDR3 DNA reads as TGTGCCAGCAGTGTTGTGGGGAGAGGCAATCAGCCCCAGCATTTT. Its protein product is CASSVVGRGNQPQHF.

CDR3 sequence: CASSIKEGGAVYGYTF. CDR3 nucleotide sequence: TGTGCCAGCAGCATTAAAGAAGGGGGCGCGGTCTATGGCTACACCTTC. The chain recombines TRBV4-2 with TRBJ1-2; 7 bases fit TRBD1. This CDR3 spans 16 amino acids. The junction had 13 bases not matched to a gene; V was cut back by 5 bases and J by 4 bases. From germline, CDR1 is LGHNA and CDR2 YNFKEQ.

The genes are TRBV4-3 and TRBJ2-1, with D uncertain. This CDR3 spans 13 amino acids. The germline V gene has CDR1 LGHNA and CDR2 YSLEER. Between the trimmed V and J ends, which lost 0 bases and 9 bases, there was a span of 9 bases. The CDR3 loop is CASSQDLGPEQFF. CDR3 DNA sequence: TGCGCCAGCAGCCAAGATCTTGGGCCTGAGCAGTTCTTC.

The rearrangement joins TRBV25-1 to TRBJ2-3, with D possibly TRBD1 on 5 matching bases. Germline V gives CDR1 MGHDK, CDR2 SYGVNS. This CDR3 has 13 amino acids. V shed 7 bases and J shed 6 bases, with 14 bases lying between them. CDR3 coding DNA: TGTGCCAGCACCAACTTTGGGGCGGATACGCAGTATTTT. This sequence encodes CASTNFGADTQYF.

This sequence joins TRBV5-6 and TRBJ2-1; D remains unclear. Germline V CDR1 and CDR2: SGHDT, YYEEEE. The V end was cut by 2 bases, the J end by 5 bases, with 11 bases between. The CDR3 is 14 amino acids. The CDR3 DNA reads TGTGCCAGCAGCTTCGGCAAGCGAAACAATGAGCAGTTCTTC. Translation: CASSFGKRNNEQFF.

V gene TRBV28 combines with J gene TRBJ1-5, with TRBD1 matching over 10 bases. This CDR3 has 17 amino acids. The germline CDR1 and CDR2 sequences are MDHEN and SYDVKM. J was trimmed by 4 bases and V by 5 bases; bases with no gene match: 11. The DNA of the CDR3 is TGTGCCAGCAGTCTCCCCGGGGACAGGGGACCTAATCAGCCCCAGCATTTT. It specifies CASSLPGDRGPNQPQHF.